This note documents a single TCR beta chain sequence. No antigen is known for it. This entry comes from a study of PD-1 blockade in mismatch repair-deficient tumors. Study results and caveats: Tumor-resident clones, often undetectable pretreatment in blood, expanded then contracted after pembrolizumab.

Method: immunoSEQ multiplex PCR; TCRdb's copy keeps in-frame clones and lacks some. Among some 66,000 clones listed, approximately 88% were seen once. Germline CDR1 and CDR2: SGHNT and YYREEE (reference sequence). The length of the CDR3 is 16 residues. V trimming: 4 bases; J trimming: 0 bases; junction bases outside the gene matches: 5. Here the sequenced sample was peripheral blood, taken 52 weeks after starting pembrolizumab. V is TRBV5-4 and J is TRBJ2-7; TRBD2 matches 12 bases. The clonotype was recovered from an adult with mismatch repair-deficient cancer. The DNA for the CDR3 is TGTGCCAGCAGCCCTGGACTAGCGGGAAGCTCCTACGAGCAGTACTTC. It is translated as CASSPGLAGSSYEQYF. The variable domain in full, with the rest retrieved from reference TRBV5-4 and TRBJ2-7, is ETGVTQSPTHLIKTRGQQVTLRCSSQSGHNTVSWYQQALGQGPQFIFQYYREEENGRGNFPPRFSGLQFPNYSSELNVNALELDDSALYLCASSPGLAGSSYEQYFGPGTRLTVT.